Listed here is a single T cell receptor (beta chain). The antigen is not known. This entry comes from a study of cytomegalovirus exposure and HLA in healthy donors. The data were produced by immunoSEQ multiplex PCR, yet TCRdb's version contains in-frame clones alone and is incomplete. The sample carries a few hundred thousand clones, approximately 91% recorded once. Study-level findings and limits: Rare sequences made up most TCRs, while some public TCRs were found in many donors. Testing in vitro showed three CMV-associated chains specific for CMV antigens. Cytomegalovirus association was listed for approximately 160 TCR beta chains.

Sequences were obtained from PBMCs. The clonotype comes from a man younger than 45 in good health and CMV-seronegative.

The CDR3 is CASNDRGQGTEAFF. The CDR3 coding sequence is TGTGCCAGCAACGACAGGGGGCAGGGGACTGAAGCTTTCTTT. V and J are TRBV6-5 and TRBJ1-1; TRBD1 matches 10 bases. The germline CDR1 and CDR2 sequences are MNHEY and SVGAGI. V lost 7 bases to trimming and J lost 5 bases; unmatched junction nucleotides: 7. The CDR3 is made up of 14 amino acids.